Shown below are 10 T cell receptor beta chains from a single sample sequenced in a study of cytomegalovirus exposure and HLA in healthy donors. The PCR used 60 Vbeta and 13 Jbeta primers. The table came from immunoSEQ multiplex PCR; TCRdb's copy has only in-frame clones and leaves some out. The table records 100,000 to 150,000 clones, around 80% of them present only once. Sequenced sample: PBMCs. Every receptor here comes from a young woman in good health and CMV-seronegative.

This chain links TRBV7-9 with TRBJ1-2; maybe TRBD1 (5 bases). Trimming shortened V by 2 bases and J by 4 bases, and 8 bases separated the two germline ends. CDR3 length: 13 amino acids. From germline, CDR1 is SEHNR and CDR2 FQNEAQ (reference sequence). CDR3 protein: CASSLQGTYGYTF. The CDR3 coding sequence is TGTGCCAGCAGCTTACAGGGCACCTATGGCTACACCTTC.

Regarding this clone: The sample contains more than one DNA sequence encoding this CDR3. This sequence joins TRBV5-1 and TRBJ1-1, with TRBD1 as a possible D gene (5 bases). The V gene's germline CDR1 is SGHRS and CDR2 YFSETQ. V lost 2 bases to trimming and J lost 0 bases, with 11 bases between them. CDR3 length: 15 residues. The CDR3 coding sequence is TGCGCCAGCAGCTTAGGAGGGGCCCTGAACACTGAAGCTTTCTTT. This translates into CASSLGGALNTEAFF.

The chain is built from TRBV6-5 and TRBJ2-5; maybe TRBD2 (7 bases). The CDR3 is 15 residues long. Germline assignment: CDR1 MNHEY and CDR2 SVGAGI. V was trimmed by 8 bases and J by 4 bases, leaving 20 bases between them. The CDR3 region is CASLSLGGARETQYF. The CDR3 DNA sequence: TGTGCCAGCCTCAGCTTGGGGGGGGCGCGAGAGACCCAGTACTTC.

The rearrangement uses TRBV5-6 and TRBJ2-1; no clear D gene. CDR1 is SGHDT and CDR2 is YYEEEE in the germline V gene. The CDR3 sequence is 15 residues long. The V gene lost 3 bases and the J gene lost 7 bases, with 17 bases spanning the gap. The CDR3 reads CASSYVTEEKNEQFF. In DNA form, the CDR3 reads TGTGCCAGCAGCTACGTGACTGAGGAGAAGAATGAGCAGTTCTTC. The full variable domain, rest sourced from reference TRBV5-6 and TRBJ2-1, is DAGVTQSPTHLIKTRGQQVTLRCSPKSGHDTVSWYQQALGQGPQFIFQYYEEEERQRGNFPDRFSGHQFPNYSSELNVNALLLGDSALYLCASSYVTEEKNEQFFGPGTRLTVL.

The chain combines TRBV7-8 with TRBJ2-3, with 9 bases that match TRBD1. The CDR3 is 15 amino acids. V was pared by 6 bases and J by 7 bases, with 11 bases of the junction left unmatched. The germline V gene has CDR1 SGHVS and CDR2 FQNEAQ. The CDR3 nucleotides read TGTGCCAGCAGTCACGACAGGGGGAGGGTGAATACGCAGTATTTT. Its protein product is CASSHDRGRVNTQYF.

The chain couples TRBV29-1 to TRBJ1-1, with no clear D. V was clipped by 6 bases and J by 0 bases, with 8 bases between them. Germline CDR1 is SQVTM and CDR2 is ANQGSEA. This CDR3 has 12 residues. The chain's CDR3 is CSVGGMNTEAFF. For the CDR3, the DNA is TGCAGCGTCGGCGGCATGAACACTGAAGCTTTCTTT.

DNA for the CDR3: TGTGCCAGCTCTCCCCGTGGGGGGACTGAAAAACTGTTTTTT. Its protein is CASSPRGGTEKLFF. This chain links TRBV18 with TRBJ1-4; TRBD1 is a possible D gene (5 bases). The V gene lost 6 bases and the J gene lost 7 bases, with 15 bases spanning the gap. Germline-derived CDR1 and CDR2 are KGHSH and LQKENI. The CDR3 sequence is 14 residues long.

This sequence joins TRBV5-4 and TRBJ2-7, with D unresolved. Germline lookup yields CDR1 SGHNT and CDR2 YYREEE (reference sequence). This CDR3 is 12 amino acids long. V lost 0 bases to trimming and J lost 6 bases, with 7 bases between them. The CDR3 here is CASSLASSEQYF. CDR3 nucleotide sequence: TGTGCCAGCAGCTTGGCGTCTAGCGAGCAGTACTTC.

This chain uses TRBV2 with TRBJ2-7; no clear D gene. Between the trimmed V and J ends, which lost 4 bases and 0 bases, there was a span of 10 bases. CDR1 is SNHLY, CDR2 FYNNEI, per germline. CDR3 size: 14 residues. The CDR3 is CASSADWSSYEQYF. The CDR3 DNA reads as TGTGCCAGCAGTGCTGACTGGAGCTCCTACGAGCAGTACTTC.

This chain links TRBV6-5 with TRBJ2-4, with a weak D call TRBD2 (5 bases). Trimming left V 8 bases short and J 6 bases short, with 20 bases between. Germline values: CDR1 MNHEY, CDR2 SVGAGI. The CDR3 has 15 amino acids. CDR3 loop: CASGRGVKQGNIQYF. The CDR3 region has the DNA TGTGCCAGCGGACGGGGAGTAAAACAAGGAAACATTCAGTACTTC.